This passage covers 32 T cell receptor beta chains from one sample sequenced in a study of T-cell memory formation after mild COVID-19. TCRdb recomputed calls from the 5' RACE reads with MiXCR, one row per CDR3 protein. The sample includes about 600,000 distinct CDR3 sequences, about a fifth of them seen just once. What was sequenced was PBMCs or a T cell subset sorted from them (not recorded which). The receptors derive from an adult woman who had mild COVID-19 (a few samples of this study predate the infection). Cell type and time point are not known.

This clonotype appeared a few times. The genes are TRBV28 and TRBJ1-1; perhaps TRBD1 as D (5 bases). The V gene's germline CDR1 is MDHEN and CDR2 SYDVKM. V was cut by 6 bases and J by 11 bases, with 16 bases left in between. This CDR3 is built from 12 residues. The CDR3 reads CASSLLQGSAFF. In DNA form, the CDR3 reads TGTGCCAGCAGCCTTCTCCAGGGATCGGCTTTCTTT.

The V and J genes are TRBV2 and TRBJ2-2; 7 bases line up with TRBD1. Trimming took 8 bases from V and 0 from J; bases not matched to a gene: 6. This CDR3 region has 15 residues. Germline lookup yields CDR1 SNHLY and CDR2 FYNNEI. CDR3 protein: CASQDRPANTGELFF. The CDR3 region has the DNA TGTGCCAGCCAGGACAGGCCCGCGAACACCGGGGAGCTGTTTTTT.

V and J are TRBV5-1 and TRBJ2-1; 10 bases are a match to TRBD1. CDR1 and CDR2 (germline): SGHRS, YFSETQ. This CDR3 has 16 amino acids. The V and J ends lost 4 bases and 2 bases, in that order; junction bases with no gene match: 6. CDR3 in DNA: TGCGCCAGCAGCATACAGACAGGGGGCACCTACAATGAGCAGTTCTTC. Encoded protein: CASSIQTGGTYNEQFF.

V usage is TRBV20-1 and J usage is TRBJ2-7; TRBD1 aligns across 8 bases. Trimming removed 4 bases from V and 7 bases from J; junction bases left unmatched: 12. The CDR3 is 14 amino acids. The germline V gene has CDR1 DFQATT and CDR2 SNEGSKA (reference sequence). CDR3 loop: CSANLGTGRLEQYF. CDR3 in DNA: TGCAGTGCTAATCTCGGGACAGGCCGGTTGGAGCAGTACTTC.

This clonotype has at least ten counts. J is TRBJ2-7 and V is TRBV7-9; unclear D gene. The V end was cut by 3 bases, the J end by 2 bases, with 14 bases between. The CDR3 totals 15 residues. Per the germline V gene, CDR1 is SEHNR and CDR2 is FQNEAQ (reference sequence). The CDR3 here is CASSFGYSPTYEQYF. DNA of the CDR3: TGTGCCAGCAGCTTTGGCTACTCTCCGACCTACGAGCAGTACTTC.

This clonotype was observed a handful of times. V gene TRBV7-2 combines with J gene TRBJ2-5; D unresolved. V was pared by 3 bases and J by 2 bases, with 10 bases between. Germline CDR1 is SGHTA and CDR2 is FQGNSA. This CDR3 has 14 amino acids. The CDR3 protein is CASSFRIGQETQYF. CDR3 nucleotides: TGTGCCAGCAGCTTCAGGATCGGGCAAGAGACCCAGTACTTC.

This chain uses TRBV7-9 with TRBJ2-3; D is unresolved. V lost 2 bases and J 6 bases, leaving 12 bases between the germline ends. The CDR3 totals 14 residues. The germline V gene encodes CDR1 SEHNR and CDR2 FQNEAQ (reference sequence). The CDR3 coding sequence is TGTGCCAGCAGCTTACCGCAGAGCTGGGATACGCAGTATTTT. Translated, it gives CASSLPQSWDTQYF. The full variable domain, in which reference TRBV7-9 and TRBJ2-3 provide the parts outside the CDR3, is DTGVSQNPRHKITKRGQNVTFRCDPISEHNRLYWYRQTLGQGPEFLTYFQNEAQLEKSRLLSDRFSAERPKGSFSTLEIQRTEQGDSAMYLCASSLPQSWDTQYFGPGTRLTVL.

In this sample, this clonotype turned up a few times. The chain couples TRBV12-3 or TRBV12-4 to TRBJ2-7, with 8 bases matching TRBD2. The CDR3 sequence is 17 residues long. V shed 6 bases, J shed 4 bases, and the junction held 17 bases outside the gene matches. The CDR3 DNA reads TGTGCCAGCAGCGGAGCCAGAGAGCGGGGGAATATTTACGAGCAGTACTTC. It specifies CASSGARERGNIYEQYF.

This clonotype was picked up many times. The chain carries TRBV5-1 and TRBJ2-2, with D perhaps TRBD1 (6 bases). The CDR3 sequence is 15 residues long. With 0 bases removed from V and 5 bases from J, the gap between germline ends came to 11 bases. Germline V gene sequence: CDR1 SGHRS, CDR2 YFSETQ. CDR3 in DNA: TGCGCCAGCAGCTTGGCAGGGGACGGAACCGGGGAGCTGTTTTTT. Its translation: CASSLAGDGTGELFF.

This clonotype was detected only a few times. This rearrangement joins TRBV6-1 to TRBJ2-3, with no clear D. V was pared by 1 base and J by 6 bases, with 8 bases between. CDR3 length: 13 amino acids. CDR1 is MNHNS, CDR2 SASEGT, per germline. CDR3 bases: TGTGCCAGCAGTGAAGAATCCGGGGATACGCAGTATTTT. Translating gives CASSEESGDTQYF.

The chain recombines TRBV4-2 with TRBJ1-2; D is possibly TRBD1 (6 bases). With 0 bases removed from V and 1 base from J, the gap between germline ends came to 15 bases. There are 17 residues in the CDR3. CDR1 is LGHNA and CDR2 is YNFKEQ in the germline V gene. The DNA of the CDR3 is TGTGCCAGCAGCCAAGATCAATGGGGGGCCATTAACTATGGCTACACCTTC. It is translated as CASSQDQWGAINYGYTF.

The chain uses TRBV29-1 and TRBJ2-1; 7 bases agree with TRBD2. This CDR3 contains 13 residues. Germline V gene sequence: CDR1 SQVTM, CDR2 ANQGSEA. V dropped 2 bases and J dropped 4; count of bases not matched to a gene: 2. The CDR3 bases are TGCAGCGTTGAACTAGCGGATTACAATGAGCAGTTCTTC. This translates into CSVELADYNEQFF.

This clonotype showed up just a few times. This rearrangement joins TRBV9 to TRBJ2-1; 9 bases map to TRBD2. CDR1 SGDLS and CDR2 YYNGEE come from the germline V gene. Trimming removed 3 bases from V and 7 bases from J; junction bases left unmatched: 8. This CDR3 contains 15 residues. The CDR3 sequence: CASSAGALAGNEQFF. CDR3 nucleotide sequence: TGTGCCAGCAGCGCCGGGGCGCTAGCGGGGAATGAGCAGTTCTTC.

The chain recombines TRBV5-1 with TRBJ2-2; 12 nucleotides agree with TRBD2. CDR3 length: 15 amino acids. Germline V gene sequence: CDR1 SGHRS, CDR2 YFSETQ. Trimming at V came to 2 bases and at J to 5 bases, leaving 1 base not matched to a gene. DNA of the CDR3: TGCGCCAGCAGCTTAACTAGCGGGAGGACCGGGGAGCTGTTTTTT. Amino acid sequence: CASSLTSGRTGELFF.

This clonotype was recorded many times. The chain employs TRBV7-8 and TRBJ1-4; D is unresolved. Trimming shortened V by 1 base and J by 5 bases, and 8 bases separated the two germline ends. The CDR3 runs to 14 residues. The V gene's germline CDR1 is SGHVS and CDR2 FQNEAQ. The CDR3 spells CASSLGGGNEKLFF. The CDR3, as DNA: TGTGCCAGCAGCTTAGGTGGCGGGAATGAAAAACTGTTTTTT.

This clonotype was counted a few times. The CDR3 nucleotides read TGTGCCAGCAGCCGGACAAAAACCCTTGCGAACACCGGGGAGCTGTTTTTT. Its protein product is CASSRTKTLANTGELFF. The chain carries TRBV7-3 and TRBJ2-2, with D perhaps matching TRBD1 (5 bases). The CDR3 length is 17 residues. V was clipped by 5 bases and J by 0 bases, with 16 bases between them. Germline V gene sequence: CDR1 SGHTA, CDR2 FQGTGA. Drawing the rest from reference TRBV7-3 and TRBJ2-2, the complete variable domain is GAGVSQTPSNKVTEKGKYVELRCDPISGHTALYWYRQSLGQGPEFLIYFQGTGAADDSGLPNDRFFAVRPEGSVSTLKIQRTERGDSAVYLCASSRTKTLANTGELFFGEGSRLTVL.

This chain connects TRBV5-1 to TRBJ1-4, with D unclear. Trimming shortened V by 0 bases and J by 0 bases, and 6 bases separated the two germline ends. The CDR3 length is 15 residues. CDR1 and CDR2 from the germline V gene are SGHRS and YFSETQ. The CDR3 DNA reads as TGCGCCAGCAGCTTGGCGGGAGCAACTAATGAAAAACTGTTTTTT. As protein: CASSLAGATNEKLFF.

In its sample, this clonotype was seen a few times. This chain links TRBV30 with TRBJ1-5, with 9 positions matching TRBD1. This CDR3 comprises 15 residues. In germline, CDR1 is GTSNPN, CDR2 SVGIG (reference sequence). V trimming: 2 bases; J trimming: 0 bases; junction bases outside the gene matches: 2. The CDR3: CAWSNRGLSNQPQHF. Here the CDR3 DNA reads TGTGCCTGGAGTAACAGGGGGCTTAGCAATCAGCCCCAGCATTTT.

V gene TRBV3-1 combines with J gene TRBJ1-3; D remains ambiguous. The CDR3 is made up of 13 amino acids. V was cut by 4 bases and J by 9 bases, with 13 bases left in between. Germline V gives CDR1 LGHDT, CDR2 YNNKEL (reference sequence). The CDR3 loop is CASSPGLGVTIYF. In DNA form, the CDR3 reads TGTGCCAGCAGCCCCGGACTAGGCGTCACCATATATTTT.

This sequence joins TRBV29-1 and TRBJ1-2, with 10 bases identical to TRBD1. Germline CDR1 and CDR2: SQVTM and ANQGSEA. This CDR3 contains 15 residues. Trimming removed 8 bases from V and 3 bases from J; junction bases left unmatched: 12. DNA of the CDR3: TGCAGCCAAGACAGGGGGCGATCGGGTGACTATGGCTACACCTTC. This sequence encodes CSQDRGRSGDYGYTF. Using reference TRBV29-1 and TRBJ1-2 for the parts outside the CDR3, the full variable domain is SAVISQKPSRDICQRGTSLTIQCQVDSQVTMMFWYRQQPGQSLTLIATANQGSEATYESGFVIDKFPISRPNLTFSTLTVSNMSPEDSSIYLCSQDRGRSGDYGYTFGSGTRLTVV.

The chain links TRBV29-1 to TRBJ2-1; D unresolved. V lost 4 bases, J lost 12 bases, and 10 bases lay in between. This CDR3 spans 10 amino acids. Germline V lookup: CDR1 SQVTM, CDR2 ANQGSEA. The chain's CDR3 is CSVAGVRQFF. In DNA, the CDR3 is TGCAGCGTTGCAGGAGTCAGGCAGTTCTTC.

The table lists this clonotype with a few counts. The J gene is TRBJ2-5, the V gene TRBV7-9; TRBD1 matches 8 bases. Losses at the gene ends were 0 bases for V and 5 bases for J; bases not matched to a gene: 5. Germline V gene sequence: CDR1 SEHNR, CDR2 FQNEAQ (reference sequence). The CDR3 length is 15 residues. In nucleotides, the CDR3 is TGTGCCAGCAGCTTAGCGCCAGGGGGCAGTGAGACCCAGTACTTC. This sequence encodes CASSLAPGGSETQYF.

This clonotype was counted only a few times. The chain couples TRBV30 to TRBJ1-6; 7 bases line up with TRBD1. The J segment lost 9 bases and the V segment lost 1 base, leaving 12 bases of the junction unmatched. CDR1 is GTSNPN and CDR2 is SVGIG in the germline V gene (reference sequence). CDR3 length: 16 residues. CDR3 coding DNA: TGTGCCTGGAGTGAGGCCATACAGGGGCGGTCTTCACCCCTCCACTTT. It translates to CAWSEAIQGRSSPLHF. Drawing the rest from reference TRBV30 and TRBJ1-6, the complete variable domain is SQTIHQWPATLVQPVGSPLSLECTVEGTSNPNLYWYRQAAGRGLQLLFYSVGIGQISSEVPQNLSASRPQDRQFILSSKKLLLSDSGFYLCAWSEAIQGRSSPLHFGNGTRLTVT.

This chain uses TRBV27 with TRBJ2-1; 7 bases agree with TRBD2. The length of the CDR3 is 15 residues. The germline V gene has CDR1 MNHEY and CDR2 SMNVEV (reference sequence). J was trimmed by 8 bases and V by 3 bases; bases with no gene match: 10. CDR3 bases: TGTGCCAGCAGTTTCGACGGGAGGTTTGTCGATGAGCAGTTCTTC. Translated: CASSFDGRFVDEQFF.

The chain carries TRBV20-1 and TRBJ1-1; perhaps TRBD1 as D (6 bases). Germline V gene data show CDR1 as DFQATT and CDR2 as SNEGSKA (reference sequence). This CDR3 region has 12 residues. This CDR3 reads CSPQGMNTEAFF. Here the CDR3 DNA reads TGCAGCCCCCAGGGGATGAACACTGAAGCTTTCTTT.

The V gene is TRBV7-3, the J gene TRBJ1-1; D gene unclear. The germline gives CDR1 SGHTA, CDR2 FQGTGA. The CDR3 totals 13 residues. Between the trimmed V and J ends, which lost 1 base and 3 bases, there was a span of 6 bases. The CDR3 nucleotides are TGTGCCAGCAGCTTAATGAGGGACACTGAAGCTTTCTTT. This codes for CASSLMRDTEAFF.

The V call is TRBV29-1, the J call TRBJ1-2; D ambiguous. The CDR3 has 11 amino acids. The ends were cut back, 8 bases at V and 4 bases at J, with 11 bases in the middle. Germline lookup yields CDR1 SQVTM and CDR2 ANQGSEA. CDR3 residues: CSCGEGYGYTF. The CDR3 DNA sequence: TGCAGCTGTGGCGAGGGCTATGGCTACACCTTC.

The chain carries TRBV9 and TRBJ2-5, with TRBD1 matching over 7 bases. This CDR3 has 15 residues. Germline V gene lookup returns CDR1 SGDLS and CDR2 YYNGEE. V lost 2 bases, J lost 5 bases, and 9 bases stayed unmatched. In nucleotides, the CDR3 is TGTGCCAGCAGCGTCCACAGGTCACAGGGGGAGACCCAGTACTTC. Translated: CASSVHRSQGETQYF.

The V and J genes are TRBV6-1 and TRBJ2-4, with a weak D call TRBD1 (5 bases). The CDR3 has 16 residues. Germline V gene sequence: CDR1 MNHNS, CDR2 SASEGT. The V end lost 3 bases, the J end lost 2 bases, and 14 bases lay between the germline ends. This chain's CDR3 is CASSEAAGPPKNIQYF. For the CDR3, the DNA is TGTGCCAGCAGTGAGGCGGCAGGGCCACCCAAAAACATTCAGTACTTC.

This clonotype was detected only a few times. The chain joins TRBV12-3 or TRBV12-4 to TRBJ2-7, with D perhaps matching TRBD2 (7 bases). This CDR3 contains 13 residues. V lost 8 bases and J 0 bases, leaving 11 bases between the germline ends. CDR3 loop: CASRGGGSYEQYF. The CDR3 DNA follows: TGTGCCAGCCGAGGGGGGGGCTCCTACGAGCAGTACTTC.

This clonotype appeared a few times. In DNA, the CDR3 is TGTGCCACCCCGACTAGCGGGAGTCGAAATGAGCAGTTCTTC. Its translation is CATPTSGSRNEQFF. V gene TRBV2 combines with J gene TRBJ2-1; 12 bases fit TRBD2. The CDR3 runs to 14 residues. V shed 10 bases, J shed 7 bases, and the junction held 8 bases outside the gene matches. Germline assignment: CDR1 SNHLY and CDR2 FYNNEI.

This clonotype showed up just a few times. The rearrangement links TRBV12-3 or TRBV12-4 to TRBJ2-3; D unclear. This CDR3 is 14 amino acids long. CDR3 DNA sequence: TGTGCGGCCGGCATGGGCTTAGCAGCAGATACGCAGTATTTT. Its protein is CAAGMGLAADTQYF.